One and the same sample provided the 18 T cell receptor beta chains below, sequenced in a study of cytomegalovirus exposure and HLA in healthy donors. PCR involved 60 Vbeta and 13 Jbeta primers. The table came from immunoSEQ multiplex PCR; TCRdb's copy has only in-frame clones and leaves some out. Found here are under 150,000 clones, about two thirds of them singletons; the top ten hold roughly 4%. Sequenced material: PBMCs. Source of these receptors: a man aged 50-59 years in good health and CMV-seropositive.

This rearrangement joins TRBV6-1 to TRBJ1-4; tentatively, D is TRBD1 (5 bases). V lost 1 base to trimming and J lost 8 bases, with 17 bases between them. The germline V gene has CDR1 MNHNS and CDR2 SASEGT. This CDR3 is 16 amino acids long. In DNA, the CDR3 is TGTGCCAGCAGTGAAGGGAAAGGACCCCGGGGGGAAAAACTGTTTTTT. This codes for CASSEGKGPRGEKLFF.

This chain joins TRBV29-1 and TRBJ1-2; D is undetermined. Germline V CDR1 and CDR2: SQVTM, ANQGSEA. The CDR3 contains 12 residues. V was shortened by 6 bases and J by 4 bases, with 12 bases between the two germline ends. This CDR3 is CSVLAVTYGYTF. The CDR3 DNA is TGCAGCGTCTTAGCCGTTACCTATGGCTACACCTTC.

This clone was detected only once. The CDR3 reads CASSLEGVTGWNTEAFF. Here the CDR3 DNA reads TGCGCCAGCAGCTTGGAGGGGGTTACAGGATGGAACACTGAAGCTTTCTTT. The rearrangement uses TRBV5-1 and TRBJ1-1; the D gene is possibly TRBD1 (6 bases). This CDR3 has 17 residues. In germline, CDR1 is SGHRS, CDR2 YFSETQ. The V and J ends lost 0 bases and 1 base respectively, with 16 bases between them.

This chain joins TRBV6-1 and TRBJ2-2; TRBD1 matches at 9 bases. The CDR3 totals 14 residues. With 6 bases clipped from V and 5 bases from J, the junction kept 4 bases outside the gene matches. CDR1 and CDR2 (germline): MNHNS, SASEGT. The CDR3 loop reads CASRGQGQTGELFF. DNA of the CDR3: TGTGCCAGCAGGGGACAGGGTCAAACCGGGGAGCTGTTTTTT.

This clone showed up just once. The chain recombines TRBV13 with TRBJ2-5, with D possibly being TRBD1 (6 bases). The J call is in doubt because the DNA end fits TRBJ2-7 better. The length of the CDR3 is 14 residues. Germline CDR1 is PRHDT and CDR2 is FYEKMQ (reference sequence). The CDR3 bases are TGTGCCAGCTCACAGGGCCGTCCTTCCTACGAGCAGTACTTC. It codes for CASSQGRPSYEQYF.

The V call is TRBV11-1, the J call TRBJ2-5, with TRBD2 as a possible D gene (6 bases). In germline, CDR1 is SGHAT, CDR2 FQDESV (reference sequence). This CDR3 region has 14 residues. Trimming shortened V by 6 bases and J by 5 bases, and 16 bases separated the two germline ends. DNA of the CDR3: TGTGCCAGCAGTCCCCGGGACTCTGGCGAGACCCAGTACTTC. Its protein is CASSPRDSGETQYF.

This chain connects TRBV7-8 to TRBJ1-5, with 7 bases aligning to TRBD1. Trimming took 1 base from V and 1 from J; bases not matched to a gene: 7. The CDR3 loop spans 17 amino acids. Germline V gene data show CDR1 as SGHVS and CDR2 as FQNEAQ. CDR3 coding DNA: TGTGCCAGCAGCTTAGGTGGGGGACAGAGGAGCAATCAGCCCCAGCATTTT. Translation gives CASSLGGGQRSNQPQHF.

This clone was seen a few times. The chain recombines TRBV4-1 with TRBJ2-3, with 8 positions matching TRBD2. This CDR3 has 16 amino acids. CDR1 and CDR2 from the germline V gene are MGHRA and YSYEKL. The V segment lost 3 bases and the J segment 3 bases; nucleotides outside the gene matches: 8. CDR3 protein: CASSQGSGGGTDTQYF. The CDR3 coding sequence is TGCGCCAGCAGCCAGGGCTCGGGCGGGGGGACAGATACGCAGTATTTT.

This clone was seen more than once but under ten times. The chain joins TRBV18 to TRBJ2-7; D gene uncertain. Germline V gene lookup returns CDR1 KGHSH and CDR2 LQKENI. The V end was cut by 3 bases, the J end by 4 bases, with 13 bases between. This CDR3 is 14 amino acids long. The CDR3 is CASSPLESQYEQYF. The CDR3 coding sequence is TGTGCCAGCTCACCCCTAGAGAGTCAATACGAGCAGTACTTC. The full variable domain, with the rest looked up from reference TRBV18 and TRBJ2-7, is NAGVMQNPRHLVRRRGQEARLRCSPMKGHSHVYWYRQLPEEGLKFMVYLQKENIIDESGMPKERFSAEFPKEGPSILRIQQVVRGDSAAYFCASSPLESQYEQYFGPGTRLTVT.

This clone was seen a single time. This chain connects TRBV28 to TRBJ2-1, with TRBD2 as a possible D gene (6 bases). Germline V CDR1 and CDR2: MDHEN, SYDVKM. V was cut by 3 bases and J by 2 bases, with 17 bases left in between. The CDR3 has 17 amino acids. CDR3 in amino acids: CASSFVQRAFPYNEQFF. CDR3 in DNA: TGTGCCAGCAGTTTTGTCCAGCGGGCCTTCCCCTACAATGAGCAGTTCTTC.

The chain combines TRBV19 with TRBJ2-3, with D tentatively TRBD1 (6 bases). Germline V CDR1 and CDR2: LNHDA, SQIVND (reference sequence). The CDR3 extends over 15 amino acids. Trimming removed 4 bases from V and 3 bases from J, with 14 bases in between. As DNA, the CDR3 is TGTGCCAGTAGTAATCAGGGGCAGGGTACAGATACGCAGTATTTT. Protein sequence: CASSNQGQGTDTQYF.

V gene TRBV7-9 combines with J gene TRBJ2-3, with D possibly TRBD1 on 6 matching bases. The CDR3 has 16 residues. Germline values: CDR1 SEHNR, CDR2 FQNEAQ (reference sequence). V lost 2 bases and J 6 bases, leaving 18 bases between the germline ends. The CDR3 sequence is CASSLWSGTRRDTQYF. The CDR3 nucleotides are TGTGCCAGCAGCTTATGGTCCGGGACACGAAGGGATACGCAGTATTTT.

This rearrangement joins TRBV11-2 to TRBJ2-3, with D possibly matching TRBD1 (6 bases). The germline V gene has CDR1 SGHAT and CDR2 FQNNGV. Trimming left V 3 bases short and J 3 bases short, with 16 bases between. This CDR3 has 16 amino acids. The CDR3 DNA follows: TGTGCCAGCAGCTTCAGGGGCCAGGGTAAAACAGATACGCAGTATTTT. It translates to CASSFRGQGKTDTQYF.

J is TRBJ2-1 and V is TRBV18; 10 nucleotides line up with TRBD2. CDR1 KGHSH and CDR2 LQKENI come from the germline V gene. This CDR3 region has 15 residues. After removal of 0 bases from V and 10 bases from J, the junction contained 6 bases not matched to a gene. For the CDR3, the DNA is TGTGCCAGCTCACCACCTCCGCTAGCGGGAGCGGAGCAGTTCTTC. This codes for CASSPPPLAGAEQFF.

The chain is built from TRBV6-1 and TRBJ2-2; tentatively, D is TRBD2 (6 bases). Germline values: CDR1 MNHNS, CDR2 SASEGT. V shed 6 bases and J shed 0 bases, with 11 bases lying between them. This CDR3 has 15 residues. The CDR3 spells CASSSGLTNTGELFF. CDR3 in DNA: TGTGCCAGCAGCTCGGGACTCACGAACACCGGGGAGCTGTTTTTT.

The V gene is TRBV2, the J gene TRBJ2-7, with a tentative D call TRBD1 (6 bases). This CDR3 contains 15 residues. Germline V CDR1 and CDR2: SNHLY, FYNNEI. V was cut by 1 base and J by 3 bases, with 13 bases left in between. The CDR3 bases are TGTGCCAGCAGTGAAGATGGACAGAGCCTCTACGAGCAGTACTTC. It translates to CASSEDGQSLYEQYF.

This chain's CDR3 is CSAVGSSGAYEQYF. CDR3 nucleotide sequence: TGCAGCGCTGTCGGGTCTAGCGGTGCCTACGAGCAGTACTTC. This sequence joins TRBV29-1 and TRBJ2-7; 7 positions match TRBD2. The CDR3 covers 14 residues. The J segment lost 2 bases and the V segment lost 7 bases, leaving 11 bases of the junction unmatched. The germline V gene has CDR1 SQVTM and CDR2 ANQGSEA.

The chain is built from TRBV6-1 and TRBJ1-2; tentative D call: TRBD1 (6 bases). The CDR3 spans 13 residues. Germline V gene sequence: CDR1 MNHNS, CDR2 SASEGT. Deletions cut 2 bases from V and 6 bases from J, with 10 bases between. The CDR3 bases are TGTGCCAGCAGTGAAAAAGGGGGTGATGGCTACACCTTC. It specifies CASSEKGGDGYTF.